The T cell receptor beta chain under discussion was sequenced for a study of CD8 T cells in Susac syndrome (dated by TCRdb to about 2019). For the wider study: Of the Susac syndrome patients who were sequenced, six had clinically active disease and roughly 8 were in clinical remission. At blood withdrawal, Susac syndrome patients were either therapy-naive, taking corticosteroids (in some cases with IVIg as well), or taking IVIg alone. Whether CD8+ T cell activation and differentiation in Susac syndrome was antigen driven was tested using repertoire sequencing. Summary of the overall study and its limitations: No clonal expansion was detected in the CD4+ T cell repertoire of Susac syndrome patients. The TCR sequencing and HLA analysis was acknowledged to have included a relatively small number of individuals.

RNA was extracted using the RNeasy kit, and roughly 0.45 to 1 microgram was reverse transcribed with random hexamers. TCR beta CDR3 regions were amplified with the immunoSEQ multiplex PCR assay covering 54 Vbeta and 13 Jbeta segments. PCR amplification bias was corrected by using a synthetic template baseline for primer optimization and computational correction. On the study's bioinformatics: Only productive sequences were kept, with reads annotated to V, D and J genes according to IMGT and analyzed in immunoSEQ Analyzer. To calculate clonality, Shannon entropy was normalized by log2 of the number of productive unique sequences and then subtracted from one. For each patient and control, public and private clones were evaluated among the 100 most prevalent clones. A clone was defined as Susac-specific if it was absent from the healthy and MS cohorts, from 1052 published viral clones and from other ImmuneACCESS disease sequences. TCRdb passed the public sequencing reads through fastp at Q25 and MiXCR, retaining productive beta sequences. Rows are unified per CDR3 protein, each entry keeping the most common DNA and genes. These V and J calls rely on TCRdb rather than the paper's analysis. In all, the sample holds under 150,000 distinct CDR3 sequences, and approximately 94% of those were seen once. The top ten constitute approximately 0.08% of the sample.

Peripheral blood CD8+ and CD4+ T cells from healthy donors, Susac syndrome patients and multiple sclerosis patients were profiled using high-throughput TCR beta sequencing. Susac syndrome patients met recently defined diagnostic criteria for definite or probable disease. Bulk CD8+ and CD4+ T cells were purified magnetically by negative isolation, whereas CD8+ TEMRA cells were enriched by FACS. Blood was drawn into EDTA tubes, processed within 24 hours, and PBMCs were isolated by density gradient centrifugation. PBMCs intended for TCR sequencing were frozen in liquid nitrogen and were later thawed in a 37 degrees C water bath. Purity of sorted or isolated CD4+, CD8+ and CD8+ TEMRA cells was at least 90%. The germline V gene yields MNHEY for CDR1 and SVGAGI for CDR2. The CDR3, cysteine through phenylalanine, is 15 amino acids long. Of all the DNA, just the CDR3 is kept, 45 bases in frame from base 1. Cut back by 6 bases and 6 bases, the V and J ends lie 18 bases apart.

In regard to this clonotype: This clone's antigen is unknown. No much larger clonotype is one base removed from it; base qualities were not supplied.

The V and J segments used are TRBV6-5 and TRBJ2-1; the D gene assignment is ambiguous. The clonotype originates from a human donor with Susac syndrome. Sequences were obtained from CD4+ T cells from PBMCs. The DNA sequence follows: TGTGCCAGCAGGGATGGACCTCTCCCGGGCAATGAGCAGTTCTTC. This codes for CASRDGPLPGNEQFF.